The 14 T cell receptor beta chains listed next were all sequenced from one sample in a study of T cells in Graves' hyperthyroidism and ophthalmopathy (dated by TCRdb to between 2018 and 2021). The library was prepared using multiplex PCR. TCRdb names Illumina HiSeq 2000 as the instrument used. TCR beta CDR3 regions were amplified from RNA transcripts. A first-round RT-PCR of the TCR CDR3 used the HTBI primer set with the Qiagen OneStep RT-PCR kit. The raw public data were reprocessed by TCRdb itself: fastp quality trimming at Q25, MiXCR clonotype calling, in-frame beta chains only. Each CDR3 protein gets just one entry, which takes the most common genes and DNA from the rows behind it. This sample gives 500,000 to 650,000 distinct CDR3 sequences in total; roughly 21% of them show up just once. About 50% of the sample comes from the top ten. Sequencing was done on a sample of blood. The receptors originated from a man aged 35 to 55 with Graves' ophthalmopathy.

V is TRBV10-3 and J is TRBJ2-7; 10 nucleotides agree with TRBD1. Unmatched junction bases numbered 8, after V lost 6 bases and J lost 3 bases. The CDR3 is 15 residues long. Germline values: CDR1 ENHRY, CDR2 SYGVKD. CDR3 in amino acids: CAIREDRGVVYEQYF. In nucleotides, the CDR3 is TGTGCCATCAGGGAGGACAGGGGGGTAGTCTACGAGCAGTACTTC.

This clonotype occurred many times. The gene calls are TRBV5-1 and TRBJ1-2, with D hard to call. V was clipped by 4 bases and J by 3 bases, with 13 bases between them. Germline V CDR1 and CDR2: SGHRS, YFSETQ. The CDR3 is 14 amino acids. In DNA form, the CDR3 reads TGCGCCAGCAGCCCAGACACCGACGACTATGGCTACACCTTC. Protein product: CASSPDTDDYGYTF.

This clonotype appeared a few times. The chain combines TRBV5-5 with TRBJ2-2, with TRBD2 identical over 9 bases. CDR1 is SGHKS, CDR2 YYEKEE, per germline (reference sequence). The CDR3 is 17 residues long. The V segment lost 7 bases and the J segment 7 bases; nucleotides outside the gene matches: 17. This CDR3 reads CASGHRAGGPPNGELFF. The CDR3 DNA sequence: TGTGCCAGCGGCCATCGGGCGGGAGGGCCCCCCAACGGGGAGCTGTTTTTT.

The DNA of the CDR3 is TGTGCCTGGACCACAAGGGGCGAGCAGTACTTC. Encoded protein: CAWTTRGEQYF. The chain joins TRBV30 to TRBJ2-7; possibly TRBD1 for D (5 bases). The CDR3 has 11 residues. Trimming stripped 4 bases from V and 6 bases from J, with 10 bases between. Germline CDR1 reads GTSNPN; CDR2 reads SVGIG (reference sequence).

This clonotype appeared a few times. This chain uses TRBV5-8 with TRBJ1-2; TRBD1 matches at 9 bases. Trimming cost V 4 bases and J 0 bases; bases outside gene matches: 7. CDR3 length: 16 residues. CDR1 is SGHTS, CDR2 YDEGEE, per germline. The CDR3 DNA is TGTGCCAGCAGCGGTGGAACAGGGGGCTCTAACTATGGCTACACCTTC. This codes for CASSGGTGGSNYGYTF.

This CDR3 reads CASSIGDRGHYGYTF. CDR3 DNA sequence: TGTGCCAGTAGTATCGGGGACAGGGGACACTATGGCTACACCTTC. The gene calls are TRBV19 and TRBJ1-2; TRBD1 aligns across 10 bases. V lost 3 bases and J lost 3; bases outside the gene matches: 4. The CDR3 extends over 15 amino acids. The V gene's germline CDR1 is LNHDA and CDR2 SQIVND (reference sequence).

This clonotype was found many times. The CDR3 DNA is TGCAGTGCGTCCCGGGACGGTACCTACAATGAGCAGTTCTTC. Translated: CSASRDGTYNEQFF. The V call is TRBV20-1, the J call TRBJ2-1; D might be TRBD1 or TRBD2, each matching 5 bases. CDR3 length: 14 amino acids. With 6 bases removed from V and 2 bases from J, the gap between germline ends came to 14 bases. Looked up from germline, CDR1 is DFQATT and CDR2 is SNEGSKA (reference sequence).

The rearrangement links TRBV29-1 to TRBJ2-7, with a possible D match to TRBD1 (5 bases). The length of the CDR3 is 11 residues. Germline loops: CDR1 SQVTM, CDR2 ANQGSEA. The V and J ends lost 3 bases and 6 bases respectively, with 9 bases between them. The CDR3 nucleotides are TGCAGCGTTGACCAGGGATCCGAGCAGTACTTC. Protein: CSVDQGSEQYF.

The chain has TRBV20-1 and TRBJ1-5; a possible D gene is TRBD1 (6 bases). Trimming cost V 1 base and J 0 bases, with 13 bases left between them. Germline-derived CDR1 and CDR2 are DFQATT and SNEGSKA (reference sequence). This CDR3 comprises 16 residues. DNA of the CDR3: TGCAGTGCTAGAGTCCCGGGGGCGCCTAGCAATCAGCCCCAGCATTTT. Translation: CSARVPGAPSNQPQHF.

In its sample, this clonotype was seen a few times. The chain couples TRBV2 to TRBJ2-5; TRBD1 might be the D (6 bases). Trimming shortened V by 8 bases and J by 4 bases, and 20 bases separated the two germline ends. There are 15 residues in the CDR3. Germline V lookup: CDR1 SNHLY, CDR2 FYNNEI. The CDR3 loop reads CASLAGMGARETQYF. The DNA of the CDR3 is TGTGCCAGCTTGGCCGGGATGGGGGCACGAGAGACCCAGTACTTC.

This clonotype occurred a few times. The chain joins TRBV20-1 to TRBJ1-5; 7 bases fit TRBD1. The length of the CDR3 is 15 residues. V trimming: 2 bases; J trimming: 2 bases; junction bases outside the gene matches: 6. Germline V gene lookup returns CDR1 DFQATT and CDR2 SNEGSKA (reference sequence). The CDR3 DNA reads as TGCAGTGCTAGATACGACAGGGCTCGCAATCAGCCCCAGCATTTT. Its translation: CSARYDRARNQPQHF.

This clonotype was counted between two and nine times. This rearrangement joins TRBV6-2 or TRBV6-3 to TRBJ2-1; D possibly matches TRBD1 or TRBD2 (5 bases each). Germline loops: CDR1 MNHEY, CDR2 SVGEGT. CDR3 size: 13 residues. The ends were cut back, 10 bases at V and 7 bases at J, with 17 bases in the middle. As DNA, the CDR3 is TGTGCCATAAGGGAGAGGGGTTTGAATGAGCAGTTCTTC. Protein sequence: CAIRERGLNEQFF.

This clonotype has ten or more counts. V and J are TRBV18 and TRBJ2-6, with D possibly being TRBD2 (5 bases). CDR3 size: 16 residues. The germline CDR1 and CDR2 sequences are KGHSH and LQKENI. Trimming removed 1 base from V and 2 bases from J, with 9 bases in between. The chain's CDR3 is CASSPRSGTGANVLTF. The DNA for the CDR3 is TGTGCCAGCTCACCACGCTCCGGGACTGGGGCCAACGTCCTGACTTTC.

The chain joins TRBV7-9 to TRBJ1-1; D is undetermined. The length of the CDR3 is 13 residues. The V end was cut by 5 bases, the J end by 12 bases, with 19 bases between. From germline, CDR1 is SEHNR and CDR2 FQNEAQ (reference sequence). The CDR3 reads CASSPRDNPRSFF. For the CDR3, the DNA is TGTGCCAGCAGCCCAAGGGATAACCCTCGTTCTTTCTTT. The full variable domain, its missing parts supplied by reference TRBV7-9 and TRBJ1-1, is DTGVSQNPRHKITKRGQNVTFRCDPISEHNRLYWYRQTLGQGPEFLTYFQNEAQLEKSRLLSDRFSAERPKGSFSTLEIQRTEQGDSAMYLCASSPRDNPRSFFGQGTRLTVV.